One sample yielded the 9 T cell receptor beta chains listed below, sequenced in a study of shared clonotypes between healthy human individuals. Using immunoSEQ multiplex PCR, the repertoire was profiled, and TCRdb retains in-frame clones only, with some absent. The sample holds about 450,000 clones, around 79% seen once. Sequencing was done on a sample of PBMCs. All receptors come from a woman aged 40 to 50 in good health. Some clones in this sample may be carry-over from other donors' samples.

This chain's CDR3 is CASSEGDRNEQFF. CDR3 coding DNA: TGCGCCAGCAGTGAGGGGGACAGGAATGAGCAGTTCTTC. The genes are TRBV10-1 and TRBJ2-1; TRBD1 agrees at 8 bases. The CDR3 length is 13 residues. With 2 bases clipped from V and 7 bases from J, the junction kept 1 base outside the gene matches. CDR1 is WNHNN, CDR2 SYGVQD, per germline (reference sequence).

V is TRBV19 and J is TRBJ2-7; D remains unclear. V gave up 3 bases and J gave up 0 bases, with 12 bases separating them. CDR3 length: 15 residues. Germline CDR1 and CDR2: LNHDA and SQIVND (reference sequence). CDR3 in amino acids: CASSMQARSSYEQYF. In nucleotides, the CDR3 is TGTGCCAGTAGTATGCAAGCGCGGTCCTCCTACGAGCAGTACTTC. Filled out from reference TRBV19 and TRBJ2-7, the complete variable domain reads DGGITQSPKYLFRKEGQNVTLSCEQNLNHDAMYWYRQDPGQGLRLIYYSQIVNDFQKGDIAEGYSVSREKKESFPLTVTSAQKNPTAFYLCASSMQARSSYEQYFGPGTRLTVT.

The chain links TRBV13 to TRBJ2-7, with 11 bases that match TRBD2. The V segment lost 10 bases and the J segment 1 base; nucleotides outside the gene matches: 9. Germline V gene sequence: CDR1 PRHDT, CDR2 FYEKMQ (reference sequence). The CDR3 has 15 amino acids. The CDR3 region is CATPGASGRSYEQYF. The CDR3 nucleotides are TGTGCCACACCCGGGGCTAGCGGGAGGTCCTACGAGCAGTACTTC.

The rearrangement links TRBV5-4 to TRBJ2-7, with TRBD2 identical over 9 bases. V trimming: 0 bases; J trimming: 3 bases; junction bases outside the gene matches: 4. Germline CDR1 SGHNT, CDR2 YYREEE (reference sequence). The CDR3 extends over 15 amino acids. CDR3 region: CASSLGLAGIYEQYF. In DNA, the CDR3 is TGTGCCAGCAGCTTGGGGCTAGCGGGAATCTACGAGCAGTACTTC. Full variable domain (outside the CDR3, taken from reference TRBV5-4 and TRBJ2-7): ETGVTQSPTHLIKTRGQQVTLRCSSQSGHNTVSWYQQALGQGPQFIFQYYREEENGRGNFPPRFSGLQFPNYSSELNVNALELDDSALYLCASSLGLAGIYEQYFGPGTRLTVT.

This chain links TRBV7-9 with TRBJ1-6; 12 bases agree with TRBD1. The V gene's germline CDR1 is SEHNR and CDR2 FQNEAQ (reference sequence). The trim removed 5 bases at V and 9 bases at J, leaving 8 bases unmatched. CDR3 length equals 16 residues. For the CDR3, the DNA is TGTGCCAGCAGCCTCCCGGGACAGGGGGCAGCTTCACCCCTCCACTTT. Protein: CASSLPGQGAASPLHF. Supplemented by reference TRBV7-9 and TRBJ1-6, the full variable domain reads DTGVSQNPRHKITKRGQNVTFRCDPISEHNRLYWYRQTLGQGPEFLTYFQNEAQLEKSRLLSDRFSAERPKGSFSTLEIQRTEQGDSAMYLCASSLPGQGAASPLHFGNGTRLTVT.

The chain employs TRBV11-2 and TRBJ1-2; 8 bases are a match to TRBD1. CDR1 is SGHAT and CDR2 is FQNNGV in the germline V gene. J lost 8 bases, V lost 5 bases, and 13 bases had no gene match. The CDR3 length is 15 residues. CDR3 bases: TGTGCCAGCAGCGCGCAGACAGGGGTGGGGACGGGCTACACCTTC. Amino acid sequence: CASSAQTGVGTGYTF.

This clone has a handful of counts. CDR3 coding DNA: TGTGCCAGCAGTCCCTATAGCGGGAGCGCAGAGACCCAGTACTTC. Translation gives CASSPYSGSAETQYF. This chain joins TRBV9 and TRBJ2-5; 9 bases agree with TRBD2. The CDR3 consists of 15 residues. Losses at the gene ends were 5 bases for V and 4 bases for J; bases not matched to a gene: 9. Looked up from germline, CDR1 is SGDLS and CDR2 is YYNGEE.

This clone has a single count. V gene TRBV15 combines with J gene TRBJ2-7; D perhaps matches TRBD1 (6 bases). The CDR3 has 19 residues. The germline gives CDR1 LNHNV, CDR2 YYDKDF (reference sequence). Trimming removed 0 bases at V and 0 bases at J, with 21 bases between. The CDR3 DNA reads as TGTGCCACCAGCAGAGAGGGGTGGCAGGGGCCCCTCAGCTCCTACGAGCAGTACTTC. This encodes CATSREGWQGPLSSYEQYF.

The gene calls are TRBV5-4 and TRBJ2-3; 9 bases fit TRBD2. Looked up from germline, CDR1 is SGHNT and CDR2 is YYREEE (reference sequence). The CDR3 is 16 residues long. After removal of 0 bases from V and 4 bases from J, the junction contained 6 bases not matched to a gene. The CDR3 coding sequence is TGTGCCAGCAGCTTGGTGGCGGGAGGGCCTTCAGATACGCAGTATTTT. It encodes CASSLVAGGPSDTQYF.